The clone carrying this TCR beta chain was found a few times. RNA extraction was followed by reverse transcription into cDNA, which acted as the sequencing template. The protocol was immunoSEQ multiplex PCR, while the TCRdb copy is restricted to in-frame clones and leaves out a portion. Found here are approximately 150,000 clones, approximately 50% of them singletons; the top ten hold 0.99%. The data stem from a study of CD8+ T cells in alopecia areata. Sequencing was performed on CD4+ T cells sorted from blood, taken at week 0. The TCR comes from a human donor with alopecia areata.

The CDR3 DNA is TGTGCCAGTAGTATCCGACGGGCGGAGACCCAGTACTTC. This encodes CASSIRRAETQYF. The chain recombines TRBV19 with TRBJ2-5, with unresolved D. V lost 3 bases, J lost 5 bases, and 10 bases lay in between. This CDR3 region has 13 residues. CDR1 is LNHDA, CDR2 SQIVND, per germline (reference sequence).